This TCR beta chain originates from a study of graft-versus-host responses after intestinal transplantation. The wider study: Recipients underwent multivisceral, liver-intestinal, or isolated intestinal transplants.

Whole-study results and caveats: Circulating GvH clone levels at their peak were associated with HvG declines (early post-transplant). The recipient marrow held GvH clones, and some of them showed up first in ileum or blood.

Using immunoSEQ multiplex PCR, the repertoire was profiled, and TCRdb retains in-frame clones only, with some absent. The sample consists of tens of thousands of clones, roughly 90% of them appearing once. A note on this clone: Antigen: not known.

The germline V gene has CDR1 MDHEN and CDR2 SYDVKM. This CDR3 comprises 14 residues. The V end was cut by 5 bases, the J end by 7 bases, with 15 bases between. The chain joins TRBV28 to TRBJ1-5, with D unresolved. This specimen was unstimulated CD4+ T cells sorted from spleen or lymph node cells, taken before transplant. The clonotype comes from a human donor who was the organ donor for an intestinal transplant. The CDR3 is CASSSVVSVQPQHF. As DNA, the CDR3 is TGTGCCAGCAGTAGTGTTGTCTCGGTGCAGCCCCAGCATTTT.